This T cell receptor beta chain emerged from a study of cytomegalovirus exposure and HLA in healthy donors. Study-level results: Presence/absence analyses treated sequencing depth as roughly uniform across donors. Later analysis identified several of the most significant clusters that appeared linked to common viral pathogens.

The CDR3 loop spans 14 amino acids. The J segment lost 5 bases and the V segment lost 0 bases, leaving 0 bases of the junction unmatched. CDR1 and CDR2 from the germline V gene are KGHSH and LQKENI. The PCR used 60 Vbeta and 13 Jbeta primers. Clones were read by immunoSEQ multiplex PCR, and TCRdb kept only the in-frame ones, dropping some. The repertoire includes some 160,000 clones, 82% of them detected once, and more than 0.5% sits in the top ten. Worth noting for this clone: Its antigen is still unknown.

The chain joins TRBV18 to TRBJ2-5; 10 bases agree with TRBD2. This TCR was sampled from a woman in her forties or fifties in good health and CMV-seronegative. Sequencing input: PBMCs. CDR3 loop: CASSPPGLAETQYF. The CDR3 nucleotides are TGTGCCAGCTCACCACCGGGACTAGCGGAGACCCAGTACTTC.